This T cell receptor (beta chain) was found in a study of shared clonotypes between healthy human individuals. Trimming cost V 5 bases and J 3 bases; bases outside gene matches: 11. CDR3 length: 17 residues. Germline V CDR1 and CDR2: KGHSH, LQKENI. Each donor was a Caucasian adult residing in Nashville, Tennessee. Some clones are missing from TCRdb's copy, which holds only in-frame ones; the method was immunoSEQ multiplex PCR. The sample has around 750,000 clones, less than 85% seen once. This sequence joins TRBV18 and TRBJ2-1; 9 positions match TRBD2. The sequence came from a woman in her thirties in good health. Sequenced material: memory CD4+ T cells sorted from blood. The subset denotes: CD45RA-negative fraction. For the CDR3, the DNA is TGTGCCAGCTCATCCTTTTTAGCGGGAGAAGGCTACAATGAGCAGTTCTTC. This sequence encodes CASSSFLAGEGYNEQFF.